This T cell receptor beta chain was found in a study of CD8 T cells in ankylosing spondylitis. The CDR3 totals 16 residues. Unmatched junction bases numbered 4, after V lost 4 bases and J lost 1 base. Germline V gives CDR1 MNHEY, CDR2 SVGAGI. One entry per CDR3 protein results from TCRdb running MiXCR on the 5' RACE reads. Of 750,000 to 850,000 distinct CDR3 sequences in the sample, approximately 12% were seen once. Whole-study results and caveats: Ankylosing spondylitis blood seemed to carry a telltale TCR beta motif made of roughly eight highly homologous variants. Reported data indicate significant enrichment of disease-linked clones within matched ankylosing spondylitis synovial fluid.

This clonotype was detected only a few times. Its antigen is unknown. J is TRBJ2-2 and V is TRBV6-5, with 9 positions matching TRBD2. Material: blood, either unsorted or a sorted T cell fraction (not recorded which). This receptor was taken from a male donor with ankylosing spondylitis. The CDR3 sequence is CASSSLAGLNTGELFF. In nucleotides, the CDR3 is TGTGCCAGCAGTTCGCTAGCGGGATTGAACACCGGGGAGCTGTTTTTT.